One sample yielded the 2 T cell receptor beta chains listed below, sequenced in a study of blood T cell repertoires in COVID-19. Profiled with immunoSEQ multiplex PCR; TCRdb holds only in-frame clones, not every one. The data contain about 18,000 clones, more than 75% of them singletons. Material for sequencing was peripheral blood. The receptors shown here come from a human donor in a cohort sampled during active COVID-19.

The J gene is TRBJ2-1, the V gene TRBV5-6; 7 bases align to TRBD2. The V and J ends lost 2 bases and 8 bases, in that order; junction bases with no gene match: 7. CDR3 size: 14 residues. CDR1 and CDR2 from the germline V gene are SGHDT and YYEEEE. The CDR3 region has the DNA TGTGCCAGCAGCTTTTCGGGAGCGGGGCATGAGCAGTTCTTC. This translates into CASSFSGAGHEQFF.

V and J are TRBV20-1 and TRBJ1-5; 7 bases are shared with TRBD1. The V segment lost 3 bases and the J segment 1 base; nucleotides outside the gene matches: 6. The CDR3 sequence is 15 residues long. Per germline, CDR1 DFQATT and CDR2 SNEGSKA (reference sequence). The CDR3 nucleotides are TGCAGTGCTAGTGACCAGGGGGGCAGCAATCAGCCCCAGCATTTT. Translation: CSASDQGGSNQPQHF.